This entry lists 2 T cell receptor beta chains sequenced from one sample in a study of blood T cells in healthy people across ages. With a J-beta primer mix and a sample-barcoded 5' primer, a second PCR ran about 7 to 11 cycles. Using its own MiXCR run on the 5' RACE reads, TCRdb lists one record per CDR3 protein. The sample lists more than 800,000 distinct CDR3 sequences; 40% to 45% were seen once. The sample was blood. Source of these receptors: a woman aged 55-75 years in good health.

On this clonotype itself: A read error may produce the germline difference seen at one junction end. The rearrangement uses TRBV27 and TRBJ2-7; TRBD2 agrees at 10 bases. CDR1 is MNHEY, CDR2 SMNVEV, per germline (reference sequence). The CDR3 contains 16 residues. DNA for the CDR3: TGTGCCAGCAGTTTATCTTCTAGCGGGAGAGTCTACAAGCAGTACTTC. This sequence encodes CASSLSSSGRVYKQYF.

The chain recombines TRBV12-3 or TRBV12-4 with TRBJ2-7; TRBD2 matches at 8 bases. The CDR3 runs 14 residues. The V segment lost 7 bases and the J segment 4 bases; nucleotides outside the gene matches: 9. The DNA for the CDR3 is TGTGCCAGCACGACCCGGGAGGGCTATTACGAGCAGTACTTC. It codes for CASTTREGYYEQYF.